These 17 T cell receptor beta chains originate from one sample sequenced in a study of early T cells in non-severe SARS-CoV-2 infection. TCRdb reprocessed the 5' RACE reads via MiXCR and lists one record per CDR3 protein. There are some 60,000 distinct CDR3 sequences in the sample; around 12% occur only once, and more than 1.2% lies in the top ten. The sequencing here drew on whole blood, taken at baseline. The receptors were sampled from an adult who was a healthcare worker with PCR-confirmed SARS-CoV-2 infection or an uninfected control (not recorded which).

This clonotype was seen more than once but under ten times. The chain carries TRBV5-1 and TRBJ1-2, with 9 bases aligning to TRBD1. The CDR3 loop spans 15 amino acids. The germline CDR1 and CDR2 sequences are SGHRS and YFSETQ. J gave up 1 base and V 4 bases, and 5 bases lay outside the gene matches. CDR3 loop: CASSLGQGYNYGYTF. CDR3 bases: TGCGCCAGCAGCCTGGGACAGGGATATAACTATGGCTACACCTTC.

The genes are TRBV29-1 and TRBJ1-1; D possibly corresponds to TRBD1 (5 bases). Trimming shortened V by 6 bases and J by 1 base, and 12 bases separated the two germline ends. Germline CDR1 SQVTM, CDR2 ANQGSEA. This CDR3 comprises 13 residues. The CDR3 here is CSVYQGSNTEAFF. In DNA form, the CDR3 reads TGCAGCGTCTATCAGGGCTCGAACACTGAAGCTTTCTTT.

This chain links TRBV5-5 with TRBJ2-7; D not resolved. The CDR3 covers 14 residues. Germline V lookup: CDR1 SGHKS, CDR2 YYEKEE (reference sequence). Trimming left V 4 bases short and J 1 base short, with 12 bases between. The chain's CDR3 is CASSPSWESYEQYF. CDR3 sequence (DNA): TGTGCCAGCAGCCCCTCGTGGGAATCCTACGAGCAGTACTTC.

This clonotype has only a few counts. The chain carries TRBV20-1 and TRBJ2-2; D remains ambiguous. This CDR3 has 13 residues. The ends were cut back, 5 bases at V and 7 bases at J, with 14 bases in the middle. The germline V gene has CDR1 DFQATT and CDR2 SNEGSKA (reference sequence). CDR3 sequence reads: CSAPRMGSGELFF. CDR3 coding DNA: TGCAGTGCTCCGAGGATGGGTAGCGGGGAGCTGTTTTTT.

This clonotype was observed a few times. The CDR3 DNA sequence: TGTGCCAGCAGCGAATCTACAGGGAACTATGGCTACACCTTC. It specifies CASSESTGNYGYTF. This chain connects TRBV9 to TRBJ1-2; weak D call: TRBD1 (6 bases). This CDR3 region has 14 residues. V lost 3 bases, J lost 2 bases, and 11 bases lay in between. Germline lookup yields CDR1 SGDLS and CDR2 YYNGEE. The entire variable domain, with the rest obtained from reference TRBV9 and TRBJ1-2, is as follows: DSGVTQTPKHLITATGQRVTLRCSPRSGDLSVYWYQQSLDQGLQFLIQYYNGEERAKGNILERFSAQQFPDLHSELNLSSLELGDSALYFCASSESTGNYGYTFGSGTRLTVV.

There are a few counts of this clonotype. The chain employs TRBV28 and TRBJ2-3, with D perhaps matching TRBD1 (6 bases). Deletions cut 9 bases from V and 2 bases from J, with 24 bases between. From germline, CDR1 is MDHEN and CDR2 SYDVKM. The CDR3 runs 17 residues. The CDR3 DNA reads TGTGCCAGGGGGTATCCGAGGACAGCAGAGTCCACAGATACGCAGTATTTT. Translation: CARGYPRTAESTDTQYF. Filled out from reference TRBV28 and TRBJ2-3, the complete variable domain reads DVKVTQSSRYLVKRTGEKVFLECVQDMDHENMFWYRQDPGLGLRLIYFSYDVKMKEKGDIPEGYSVSREKKERFSLILESASTNQTSMYLCARGYPRTAESTDTQYFGPGTRLTVL.

V gene TRBV11-2 combines with J gene TRBJ2-5, with 10 bases identical to TRBD2. This CDR3 comprises 14 residues. Unmatched junction bases numbered 3, after V lost 8 bases and J lost 0 bases. Looked up from germline, CDR1 is SGHAT and CDR2 is FQNNGV. The CDR3 nucleotides are TGTGCCAGCGCGACTAGCGGGCACCAAGAGACCCAGTACTTC. It specifies CASATSGHQETQYF.

This sequence joins TRBV5-1 and TRBJ2-5; TRBD2 matches at 11 bases. CDR3 length: 18 amino acids. CDR1 is SGHRS and CDR2 is YFSETQ in the germline V gene. Trimming removed 4 bases from V and 4 bases from J; junction bases left unmatched: 15. The CDR3: CASSALAGAGGPPETQYF. CDR3 bases: TGCGCCAGCAGCGCACTAGCGGGAGCCGGGGGACCACCAGAGACCCAGTACTTC.

V usage is TRBV4-1 and J usage is TRBJ2-3; TRBD2 aligns across 10 bases. V shed 4 bases and J 3 bases; nucleotides not matched to a gene: 4. Germline CDR1 and CDR2: MGHRA and YSYEKL. The CDR3 spans 15 residues. Written as DNA, the CDR3 is TGCGCCAGCAGCCCCCTGGGACTAGCGACAGATACGCAGTATTTT. This sequence encodes CASSPLGLATDTQYF.

This clonotype was observed a few times. The gene calls are TRBV2 and TRBJ1-2; D possibly corresponds to TRBD1 (5 bases). The length of the CDR3 is 15 residues. CDR1 is SNHLY and CDR2 is FYNNEI in the germline V gene. Trimming left V 6 bases short and J 0 bases short, with 14 bases between. CDR3 nucleotide sequence: TGTGCCAGCAGCCCAGACAGTCCTACTAACTATGGCTACACCTTC. Amino acids: CASSPDSPTNYGYTF.

The rearrangement links TRBV7-2 to TRBJ2-4, with 10 bases aligning to TRBD2. The CDR3 has 19 residues. The trim removed 1 base at V and 1 base at J, leaving 10 bases unmatched. Germline CDR1 SGHTA, CDR2 FQGNSA. CDR3 residues: CASSLVVLAGDGAKNIQYF. DNA of the CDR3: TGTGCCAGCAGCTTAGTGGTGCTAGCGGGAGATGGGGCCAAAAACATTCAGTACTTC.

The chain links TRBV6-6 to TRBJ2-5, with TRBD2 matching 9 bases. Germline assignment: CDR1 MNHNY and CDR2 SVGAGI (reference sequence). The CDR3 spans 13 residues. Losses at the gene ends were 8 bases for V and 5 bases for J; bases not matched to a gene: 6. CDR3 bases: TGTGCCAGCGGTAGCGGGAGTGATGAGACCCAGTACTTC. Protein: CASGSGSDETQYF.

This clonotype occurred many times. This rearrangement joins TRBV4-2 to TRBJ2-7; 8 bases fit TRBD2. Germline assignment: CDR1 LGHNA and CDR2 YNFKEQ. With 7 bases clipped from V and 5 bases from J, the junction kept 13 bases outside the gene matches. This CDR3 contains 15 residues. CDR3 amino acids: CASNPGGAGADEQYF. DNA for the CDR3: TGTGCCAGCAACCCCGGGGGGGCCGGGGCGGACGAGCAGTACTTC.

The gene calls are TRBV11-2 and TRBJ2-7, with D hard to call. The CDR3 covers 13 residues. V was shortened by 0 bases and J by 1 base, with 4 bases between the two germline ends. The germline gives CDR1 SGHAT, CDR2 FQNNGV. DNA of the CDR3: TGTGCCAGCAGCTTAGAAAATTCCTACGAGCAGTACTTC. Translated: CASSLENSYEQYF.

This chain links TRBV27 with TRBJ1-6; D unclear. Germline lookup yields CDR1 MNHEY and CDR2 SMNVEV (reference sequence). Trimming pared 2 bases from V and 6 bases from J, leaving 8 bases between. The CDR3 contains 14 residues. In DNA form, the CDR3 reads TGTGCCAGCAGTTTACGGGGATTTAATTCACCCCTCCACTTT. It translates to CASSLRGFNSPLHF.

The sample holds many counts of this clonotype. V is TRBV20-1 and J is TRBJ2-4, with 10 bases that match TRBD1. Trimming at V came to 7 bases and at J to 4 bases, leaving 4 bases not matched to a gene. This CDR3 spans 13 amino acids. Germline-derived CDR1 and CDR2 are DFQATT and SNEGSKA (reference sequence). In DNA, the CDR3 is TGCAGTGTCGGGACAGGGGCGAAAAACATTCAGTACTTC. It specifies CSVGTGAKNIQYF.

This clonotype was observed a handful of times. V is TRBV28 and J is TRBJ2-5; possibly TRBD2 for D (6 bases). This CDR3 is 12 amino acids long. Trimming pared 8 bases from V and 5 bases from J, leaving 12 bases between. The germline V gene encodes CDR1 MDHEN and CDR2 SYDVKM. The CDR3 nucleotides read TGTGCCAGCGCGGCAGCGGGTGAGACCCAGTACTTC. Encoded protein: CASAAAGETQYF. The full variable domain, in which reference TRBV28 and TRBJ2-5 provide the parts outside the CDR3, is DVKVTQSSRYLVKRTGEKVFLECVQDMDHENMFWYRQDPGLGLRLIYFSYDVKMKEKGDIPEGYSVSREKKERFSLILESASTNQTSMYLCASAAAGETQYFGPGTRLLVL.